This T cell receptor beta chain stems from a study of T cells in Graves' hyperthyroidism and ophthalmopathy (dated by TCRdb to the late 2010s). For context, the study as a whole: Peripheral blood samples were taken at the time of initial diagnosis, prior to any treatment. For training and testing, the approximately 92 patients in the discovery cohort were randomly divided in a 7:3 ratio. In addition, the study compared T-cell repertoires in thyroid tissue and in blood from a handful of Graves' hyperthyroidism patients. Once sampling was done, hyperthyroidism patients were given methimazole at a starting dose of 30 mg daily, whereas ophthalmopathy patients were given high-dose intravenous methylprednisolone. To identify distinguishing TCR V-J signatures, a discovery cohort of some 100 patients was used, comprising fewer than 45 with Graves' ophthalmopathy and approximately 58 with stable Graves' hyperthyroidism. Prospective prediction of ophthalmopathy was tested in an independent validation cohort of fewer than 20 hyperthyroidism patients and 17 patients who later progressed to ophthalmopathy. The paper reports TCR Vbeta CDR3 sequencing of 130 to 150 peripheral blood samples: over 40 ophthalmopathy, 75 to 80 hyperthyroidism and approximately 17 progressor patients.

The TCR beta CDR3 regions were amplified from the RNA transcripts. The TCR CDR3 was subjected to a first round of RT-PCR using the HTBI primer set and the Qiagen OneStep RT-PCR kit. The libraries were constructed in a second round of multiplex PCR and then size-selected and purified. Sequencing of the libraries was done on an Illumina HiSeq2000 using paired-end 100 bp reads. The original methods were these. Raw data were processed with SOAPnuke, discarding reads with adapters, uncalled bases, mean Phred below 15, or no exact constant-primer or identifier match. COPE v1.2.5 was used to merge high-quality paired reads, and clonotypes were defined as unique nucleotide sequences. MiTCR v1.1 was used to align the clonotypes against IMGT TRBV, TRBD and TRBJ reference segments. Analysis was restricted to V-J combinations with a frequency above 0.0001, which covered about 99% of repertoires. The TCS score was defined as the ratio of F50 (clonal expansion) to E x V (chaos), calculated using BLOSUM62-based TCRdist between CDR3 peptides within each V-J. Welch's t-statistics and random forest reduced around 550 V-J features to about 12, which were used in a naive Bayes classifier (R e1071). TCRdb reanalyzed the raw reads on its own, using fastp at Q25 for trimming and MiXCR for clone calling, and kept in-frame beta chains. CDR3 protein duplicates are merged, each entry listing the most common genes and DNA. The V and J calls follow TCRdb's processing rather than the paper's. For this sample the table gives approximately 600,000 distinct CDR3 sequences, of which less than 25% were detected only once. The top ten clonotypes cover 34% of the sample.

Beyond this particular receptor, the publication reports: No statistical method was used to fix the sample size in advance, and group allocation was not hidden from the investigators. Most expanded thyroid clonotypes (frequency above 0.001) were also found in blood, which suggests that blood repertoires may mirror thyroid immune responses. In validation, the model predicted progression to ophthalmopathy a median of about 6.5 months before onset, with 70% to 71% sensitivity and 72.22% specificity. A 13 V-J signature model separated ophthalmopathy from stable hyperthyroidism, with approximately 87% sensitivity and about 81% specificity in cross-validation and 80%/75% in testing.

Remarks on this clonotype: It lacks a known antigen. Base quality data are lacking; no much larger clone is found one base away.

The germline ends are 14 bases apart after V is trimmed by 0 bases and J by 2 bases. CDR1 and CDR2 were assigned from the germline V gene as SGHRS and YFSETQ. Counted from cysteine to phenylalanine, this CDR3 has 16 amino acids. Just the 48-base CDR3 DNA is kept, in frame starting at base 1. Moderately to severely active disease, a Clinical Activity Score of at least 3, a NOSPECS grade of at least 4, and a duration under 3 months were present in ophthalmopathy patients. Any patient with an uncontrolled infection, another autoimmune disease, pregnancy or lactation was excluded. Clinical symptoms, serum thyroxine and TRAb, thyroid ultrasound, and orbital computed tomography formed the basis for the diagnoses. PBMCs were separated from approximately 10 ml of fresh peripheral blood using Ficoll-Paque density gradient centrifugation. Trizol reagent was used to extract total RNA, and RNA quality was then checked on an Agilent 2100 Bioanalyzer.

Recombination linked TRBV5-1 to TRBJ2-5; a confident D gene designation cannot be given. The sequence was obtained from a man aged 25-40 years with Graves' ophthalmopathy. The sequenced sample was blood. The DNA sequence is as follows: TGCGCCAGCAGCTTGGAAGCTGTGAACTCACAAGAGACCCAGTACTTC. This sequence encodes CASSLEAVNSQETQYF.